This T cell receptor beta chain was obtained from a study of shared clonotypes between healthy human individuals. The CDR3 length is 14 residues. Germline-derived CDR1 and CDR2 are MNHEY and SVGAGI. V was pared by 2 bases and J by 8 bases, with 13 bases between. Study processing details: Junction-only immunoSEQ data arrived without quality scores, meaning filtering differed. Assay used: immunoSEQ multiplex PCR; TCRdb lists only in-frame clones, some missing. V, J and clone size are those of that table, while D and trimming were read from the DNA. The profile covers roughly 810,000 clones, with around 96% appearing a single time and roughly 0.23% taken by the ten largest. In the naive CD8 group, cells lacked CD45RO and were positively selected for CCR7, so terminally differentiated effector memory CD45RA+ cells were left out. This clone appeared a few times.

This chain links TRBV6-5 with TRBJ2-1, with D possibly matching TRBD1 (6 bases). This receptor was identified in a man aged 25-45 years in good health. Sequencing was performed on naive CD8+ T cells sorted from blood. The CDR3 DNA reads as TGTGCCAGCAGTTACAGGCAGGGGTACCATGAGCAGTTCTTC. Translated, it gives CASSYRQGYHEQFF.